A single T cell receptor beta chain is shown here with its context. TCRdb's table, derived via immunoSEQ multiplex PCR, lists solely in-frame clones and lacks some. The sample lists tens of thousands of clones, 94% occurring once. This sample is part of a study of cytomegalovirus exposure and HLA in healthy donors. CDR3 length equals 15 residues. CDR1 is MGHRA, CDR2 YSYEKL, per germline. J gave up 4 bases and V 0 bases, and 5 bases lay outside the gene matches. The source is a woman under 30 in good health and CMV-seropositive. The chain is built from TRBV4-1 and TRBJ2-7; 8 bases align to TRBD2. Sequencing input: PBMCs. CDR3: CASSQEAGGRYEQYF. The CDR3 DNA sequence: TGCGCCAGCAGCCAAGAGGCGGGAGGACGGTACGAGCAGTACTTC.